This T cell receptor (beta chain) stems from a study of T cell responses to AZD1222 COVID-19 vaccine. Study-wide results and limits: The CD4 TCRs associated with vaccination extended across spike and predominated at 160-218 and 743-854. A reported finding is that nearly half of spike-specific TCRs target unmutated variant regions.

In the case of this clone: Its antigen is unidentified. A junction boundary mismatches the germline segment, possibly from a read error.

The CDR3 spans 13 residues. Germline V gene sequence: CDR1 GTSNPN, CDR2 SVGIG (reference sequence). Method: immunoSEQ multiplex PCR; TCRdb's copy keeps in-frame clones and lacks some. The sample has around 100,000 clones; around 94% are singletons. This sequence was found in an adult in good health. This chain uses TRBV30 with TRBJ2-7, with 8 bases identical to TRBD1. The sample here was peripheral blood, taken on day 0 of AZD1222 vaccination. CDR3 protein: CAWNTGGSFEQYF. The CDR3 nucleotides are TGTGCCTGGAATACAGGGGGGTCCTTCGAGCAGTACTTC.